Listed below are T cell receptor beta chains from one sample, sequenced in a study of cytomegalovirus exposure and HLA in healthy donors. The table came from immunoSEQ multiplex PCR; TCRdb's copy has only in-frame clones and leaves some out. The sample yields over 150,000 clones, 70% to 80% seen once. Material for sequencing was PBMCs. The receptors stem from a man in his late teens or twenties in good health and CMV-seropositive. Both conserved end residues are part of each CDR3.

j_gene,v_gene,len,CDR3aa
TRBJ1-2,TRBV19,12,CASKGQGHGYTF
TRBJ2-1,TRBV11-1,16,CASSPVWLAGVVEQFF
TRBJ1-5,TRBV2,13,CARAGGVDQPQHF
TRBJ1-5,TRBV23-1,14,CASRIKQGAQPQHF
TRBJ2-1,TRBV27,15,CASSFGRGINNEQFF
TRBJ1-4,TRBV6-5,15,CASRREGQGEEKLFF
TRBJ1-2,TRBV4-3,14,CASSQEADTYGYTF
TRBJ2-7,TRBV19,12,CASSPSGYEQYF
TRBJ1-1,TRBV2,14,CASSRLFPGTEAFF
TRBJ1-1,TRBV11-2,18,CASSLGGHRASGNTEAFF
TRBJ1-4,TRBV5-5,14,CASSLQATNEKLFF
TRBJ2-1,TRBV19,11,CASSSFKEQFF
TRBJ2-2,TRBV13,13,CASSSFNTGELFF
TRBJ1-6,TRBV4-2,14,CASSLGLMNSPLHF
TRBJ2-3,TRBV5-8,15,CASRLAGGSTDTQYF
TRBJ1-6,TRBV4-3,15,CASSQDRGLGSPLHF
TRBJ2-2,TRBV2,15,CASTERGSNTGELFF
TRBJ2-3,TRBV7-9,13,CASSLGTGAAQYF
TRBJ2-2,TRBV11-2,16,CASSLVEQGNTGELFF
TRBJ2-7,TRBV18,15,CASSPTGDRDSEQYF
TRBJ2-7,TRBV6-5,15,CASSYGPSHGYEQYF
TRBJ1-5,TRBV30,13,CAWERGLNQPQHF
TRBJ1-4,TRBV4-2,16,CASSQDKRQGIEKLFF
TRBJ1-3,TRBV29-1,15,CSAKTGRDSGNTIYF
TRBJ1-5,TRBV7-9,15,CASSPDRGGNQPQHF
TRBJ2-5,TRBV5-4,16,CASSDGLAGLGETQYF
TRBJ2-2,TRBV5-1,17,CASSWRRQGVNTGELFF
TRBJ1-6,TRBV5-6,15,CASSLARGYDSPLHF
TRBJ2-3,TRBV6-1,14,CASSATWGTDTQYF
TRBJ1-2,TRBV7-2,16,CASSWKTGGTNYGYTF
TRBJ2-1,TRBV5-4,15,CASSLGGGEYNEQFF
TRBJ1-2,TRBV4-2,15,CASSQVTGEERGYTF
TRBJ2-1,TRBV5-1,12,CASTGGYNEQFF
TRBJ1-2,TRBV10-3,15,CAISESVGRDYGYTF
TRBJ1-6,TRBV27,16,CASSGGGGVGNSPLHF
TRBJ2-3,TRBV2,11,CASSEAVREDF
TRBJ2-1,TRBV11-2,18,CASSFFRRRTGGYNEQFF
TRBJ2-1,TRBV25-1,15,CASSGPGYRGEEQFF
TRBJ2-7,TRBV27,16,CASSPSSYARSYEQYF
TRBJ2-1,TRBV11-1,18,CASSLFSGGTFSYNEQFF
TRBJ2-2,TRBV2,14,CASSPNSNTGELFF
TRBJ2-1,TRBV5-1,18,CASSFEGLAGGSYNEQFF
TRBJ2-7,TRBV9,16,CASSAGQDPSSYEQYF